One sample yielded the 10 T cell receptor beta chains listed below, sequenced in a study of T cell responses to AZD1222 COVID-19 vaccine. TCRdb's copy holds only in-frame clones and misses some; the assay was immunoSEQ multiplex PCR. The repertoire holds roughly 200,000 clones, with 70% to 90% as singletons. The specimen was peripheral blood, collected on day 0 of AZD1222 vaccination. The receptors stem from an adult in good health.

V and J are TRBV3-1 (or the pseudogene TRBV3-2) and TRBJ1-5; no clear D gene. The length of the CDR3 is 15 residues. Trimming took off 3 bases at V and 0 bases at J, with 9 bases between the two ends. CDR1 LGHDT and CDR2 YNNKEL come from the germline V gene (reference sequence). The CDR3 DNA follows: TGTGCCAGCAGCCATGGACGGCATAGCAATCAGCCCCAGCATTTT. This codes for CASSHGRHSNQPQHF.

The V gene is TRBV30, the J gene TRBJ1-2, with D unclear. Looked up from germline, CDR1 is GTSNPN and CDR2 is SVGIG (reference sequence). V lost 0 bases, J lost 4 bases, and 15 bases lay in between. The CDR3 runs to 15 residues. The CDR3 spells CAWSVRGVLGYGYTF. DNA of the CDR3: TGTGCCTGGAGTGTCCGGGGAGTTCTGGGCTATGGCTACACCTTC. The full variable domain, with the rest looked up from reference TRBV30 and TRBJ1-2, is SQTIHQWPATLVQPVGSPLSLECTVEGTSNPNLYWYRQAAGRGLQLLFYSVGIGQISSEVPQNLSASRPQDRQFILSSKKLLLSDSGFYLCAWSVRGVLGYGYTFGSGTRLTVV.

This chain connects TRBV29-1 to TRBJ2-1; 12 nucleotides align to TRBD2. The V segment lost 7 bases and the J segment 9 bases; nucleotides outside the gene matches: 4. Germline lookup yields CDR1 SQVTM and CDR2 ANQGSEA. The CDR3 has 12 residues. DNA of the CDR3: TGCAGCGCTGGACTAGCGGGGTCTGAGCAGTTCTTC. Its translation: CSAGLAGSEQFF.

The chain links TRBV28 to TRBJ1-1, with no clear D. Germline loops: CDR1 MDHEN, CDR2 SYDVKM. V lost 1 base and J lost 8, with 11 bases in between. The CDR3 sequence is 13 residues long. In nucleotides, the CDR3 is TGTGCCAGCAGTTTATTGAACCCAACCGAAGCTTTCTTT. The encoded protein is CASSLLNPTEAFF. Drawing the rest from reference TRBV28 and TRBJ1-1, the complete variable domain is DVKVTQSSRYLVKRTGEKVFLECVQDMDHENMFWYRQDPGLGLRLIYFSYDVKMKEKGDIPEGYSVSREKKERFSLILESASTNQTSMYLCASSLLNPTEAFFGQGTRLTVV.

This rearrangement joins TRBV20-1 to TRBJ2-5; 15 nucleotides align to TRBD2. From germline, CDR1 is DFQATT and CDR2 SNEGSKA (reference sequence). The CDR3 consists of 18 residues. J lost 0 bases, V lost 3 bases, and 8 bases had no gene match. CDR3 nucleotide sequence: TGCAGTGCTAGTTCGGGCGGACTAGCGGGGGGGTACCAAGAGACCCAGTACTTC. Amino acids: CSASSGGLAGGYQETQYF.

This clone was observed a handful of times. The DNA of the CDR3 is TGTGCCAGCAGCTTAGCGCTTCGGGGAGGAATTTTCTTT. It yields the protein CASSLALRGGIFF. This chain connects TRBV7-2 to TRBJ1-1; D ambiguous. The CDR3 runs to 13 residues. The germline gives CDR1 SGHTA, CDR2 FQGNSA. V was clipped by 0 bases and J by 13 bases, with 15 bases between them.

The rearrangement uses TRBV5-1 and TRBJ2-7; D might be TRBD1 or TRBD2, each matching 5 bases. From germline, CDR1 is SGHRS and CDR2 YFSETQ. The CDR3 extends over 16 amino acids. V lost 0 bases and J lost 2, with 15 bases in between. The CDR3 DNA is TGCGCCAGCAGCTTGGTCGGTGCTGGGGGTACCTACGAGCAGTACTTC. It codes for CASSLVGAGGTYEQYF.

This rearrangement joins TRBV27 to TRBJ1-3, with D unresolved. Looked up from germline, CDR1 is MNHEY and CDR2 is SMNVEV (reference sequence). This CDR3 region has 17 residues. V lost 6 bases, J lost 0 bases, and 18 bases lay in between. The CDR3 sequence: CASSLGRTLSSGNTIYF. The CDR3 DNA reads TGTGCCAGCAGCCTAGGACGGACCCTAAGCTCTGGAAACACCATATATTTT.

The CDR3 DNA reads TGTGCCAGCAGTTGGGCAGGGGGGACTGAAGCTTTCTTT. This translates into CASSWAGGTEAFF. The chain carries TRBV12-3 or TRBV12-4 and TRBJ1-1, with TRBD1 matching over 7 bases. Trimming took 4 bases from V and 5 from J; bases not matched to a gene: 4. CDR3 length equals 13 residues.

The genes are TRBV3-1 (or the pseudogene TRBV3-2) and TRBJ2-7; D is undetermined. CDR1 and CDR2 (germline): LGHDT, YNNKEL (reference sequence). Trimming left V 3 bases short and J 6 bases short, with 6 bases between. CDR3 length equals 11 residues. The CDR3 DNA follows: TGTGCCAGCAGCCATTTGAGCGAGCAGTACTTC. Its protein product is CASSHLSEQYF.